A selection of T cell receptor beta chains follows, all from one sample in a study of identical twins. Each CDR3 protein is one row after TCRdb ran MiXCR on the 5' RACE reads. Of around 490,000 distinct CDR3 sequences listed, approximately 20% are singletons. The same specimen was also included in a second study, on yellow fever vaccine responses in identical twins.

Source material: CD4+ T cells sorted from blood. The receptor set was obtained from a woman under 30 in good health. Each CDR3 is given with its conserved first and last residue. Fields, in order: V gene, J gene, clone size, D gene, CDR3 protein, CDR3 DNA. The D gene is left open where the match is weak. Part of the rows lack a size; the others show once, few, many or a class for expanded clones.

TRBV5-1	TRBJ2-1	many	TRBD2	CASSLGLAGNEQFF	TGCGCCAGCAGCCTCGGACTAGCGGGCAATGAGCAGTTCTTC
TRBV7-9	TRBJ2-3	few	-	CASSLVYGSTDTQYF	TGTGCCAGCAGCTTAGTTTACGGGAGCACAGATACGCAGTATTTT
TRBV29-1	TRBJ2-1	-	-	CSVGLAMSGNEQFF	TGCAGCGTTGGGTTGGCTATGTCAGGCAATGAGCAGTTCTTC
TRBV5-1	TRBJ1-1	-	TRBD1	CASSSGQEAGNTEAFF	TGCGCCAGCAGCTCCGGACAGGAGGCTGGGAACACTGAAGCTTTCTTT
TRBV7-9	TRBJ2-6	-	-	CASSLGSPGANVLTF	TGTGCCAGCAGCTTAGGCAGCCCTGGGGCCAACGTCCTGACTTTC
TRBV12-3/TRBV12-4	TRBJ2-7	-	TRBD2	CASSRTSGTYEQYF	TGTGCCAGCAGTAGGACTAGCGGGACCTACGAGCAGTACTTC
TRBV12-3/TRBV12-4	TRBJ2-1	few	-	CASTPLVATEQFF	TGTGCCAGCACCCCCCTGGTTGCGACTGAGCAGTTCTTC
TRBV5-1	TRBJ2-7	-	-	CASSSEGRSHSYEQYF	TGCGCCAGCAGCTCGGAGGGGCGGAGTCACTCCTACGAGCAGTACTTC
TRBV6-5	TRBJ1-2	few	TRBD1	CASSFPGQGTYGYTF	TGTGCCAGCAGTTTCCCGGGACAGGGTACCTATGGCTACACCTTC
TRBV5-1	TRBJ2-1	many	-	CASSLPSNEQFF	TGCGCCAGCAGCTTGCCGAGCAATGAGCAGTTCTTC
TRBV5-1	TRBJ2-2	-	TRBD2	CASSSKRGVNTGELFF	TGCGCCAGCAGCTCAAAGCGGGGGGTGAACACCGGGGAGCTGTTTTTT
TRBV15	TRBJ2-3	-	-	CATSRGHGAASTDTQYF	TGTGCCACCAGCAGAGGGCACGGAGCGGCCAGCACAGATACGCAGTATTTT
TRBV7-3	TRBJ2-7	-	TRBD2	CASSPGGAKSYEQYF	TGTGCCAGCAGCCCGGGGGGGGCGAAATCCTACGAGCAGTACTTC
TRBV2	TRBJ2-7	-	-	CASRLDGYEQYF	TGTGCCAGCAGGTTGGATGGGTACGAGCAGTACTTC
TRBV5-1	TRBJ1-6	-	-	CASFRGGSYNSPLHF	TGCGCCAGCTTCAGGGGAGGATCCTATAATTCACCCCTCCACTTT
TRBV3-1	TRBJ2-3	few	TRBD2	CASSQGLAGGLDTQYF	TGTGCCAGCAGCCAAGGCCTAGCGGGGGGGCTGGATACGCAGTATTTT
TRBV11-2	TRBJ2-7	-	TRBD1	CASSFRQGGYEQYF	TGTGCCAGCAGCTTCCGACAGGGTGGGTACGAGCAGTACTTC
TRBV20-1	TRBJ2-1	-	TRBD2	CSAPRRLAETDNEQFF	TGCAGTGCCCCAAGACGACTAGCGGAAACCGACAATGAGCAGTTCTTC
TRBV3-1	TRBJ1-6	few	TRBD1	CASSQEQGTPLHF	TGTGCCAGCAGCCAAGAACAGGGGACACCCCTCCACTTT
TRBV4-1	TRBJ2-7	once	-	CASSLRPGGADEQYF	TGCGCCAGCAGCTTGAGACCTGGCGGCGCAGACGAGCAGTACTTC
TRBV7-2	TRBJ2-5	once	TRBD2	CASSSSTSGATQYF	TGTGCCAGCAGCTCCTCGACTAGCGGCGCAACCCAGTACTTC
TRBV12-3/TRBV12-4	TRBJ2-5	-	TRBD2	CASSPLAAQETQYF	TGTGCCAGCAGTCCGCTAGCGGCCCAAGAGACCCAGTACTTC
TRBV3-1	TRBJ2-2	-	-	CASSQRLVRNTGELFF	TGTGCCAGCAGCCAACGACTAGTACGGAACACCGGGGAGCTGTTTTTT
TRBV10-3	TRBJ2-7	-	TRBD2	CAISGGLAPTYEQYF	TGTGCCATCAGTGGGGGACTAGCGCCTACCTACGAGCAGTACTTC
TRBV12-3/TRBV12-4	TRBJ2-4	few	TRBD1	CASSPGQGDIAKNIQYF	TGTGCCAGCAGTCCCGGACAGGGAGACATAGCCAAAAACATTCAGTACTTC
TRBV7-2	TRBJ2-3	few	TRBD1	CASHKGASLTDTQYF	TGTGCCAGTCATAAGGGGGCTAGCCTCACAGATACGCAGTATTTT
TRBV6-4	TRBJ1-2	few	-	CASSDRGAVNYGYTF	TGTGCCAGCAGTGACAGAGGCGCCGTTAACTATGGCTACACCTTC
TRBV24-1	TRBJ2-5	few	-	CATSDINRGGETQYF	TGTGCCACCAGTGATATAAACAGGGGAGGAGAGACCCAGTACTTC
TRBV12-3/TRBV12-4	TRBJ1-2	-	-	CASSIQRTLNYGYTF	TGTGCCAGCAGCATTCAACGAACTTTAAACTATGGCTACACCTTC
TRBV12-3/TRBV12-4	TRBJ2-7	few	-	CASSLRGLTYEQYF	TGTGCCAGCAGTTTAAGGGGACTCACCTACGAGCAGTACTTC
TRBV7-9	TRBJ2-7	few	TRBD2	CASSSRSSGSYEQYF	TGTGCCAGCAGCTCCCGAAGTAGCGGGAGCTACGAGCAGTACTTC
TRBV3-1	TRBJ2-1	few	TRBD2	CASNLQTSGRHNEQFF	TGTGCCAGCAACCTCCAGACTAGCGGGAGACACAATGAGCAGTTCTTC
TRBV4-1	TRBJ2-5	few	-	CASSQVIPETQYF	TGCGCCAGCAGCCAAGTCATTCCAGAGACCCAGTACTTC
TRBV12-3/TRBV12-4	TRBJ1-1	few	-	CASSFLMNTEAFF	TGTGCCAGCAGTTTTCTCATGAACACTGAAGCTTTCTTT
TRBV6-5	TRBJ1-5	few	TRBD1	CASSYSTGGFQPQHF	TGTGCCAGCAGTTACTCGACAGGGGGCTTTCAGCCCCAGCATTTT
TRBV9	TRBJ2-5	-	-	CASSVVGGGAGETQYF	TGTGCCAGCAGCGTAGTGGGAGGGGGCGCGGGAGAGACCCAGTACTTC
TRBV28	TRBJ1-1	-	TRBD1	CASSLSGTGSPEAFF	TGTGCCAGCAGTTTGTCCGGGACAGGGTCCCCTGAAGCTTTCTTT
TRBV7-9	TRBJ2-4	-	-	CASSLVGDIQYF	TGTGCCAGCAGCTTAGTTGGGGACATTCAGTACTTC
TRBV24-1	TRBJ1-4	-	-	CATTRDTNEKLFF	TGTGCCACCACCAGGGATACTAATGAAAAACTGTTTTTT
TRBV7-9	TRBJ1-5	few	-	CASSGRAYQPQHF	TGTGCCAGCTCAGGGAGGGCTTACCAGCCCCAGCATTTT
TRBV20-1	TRBJ2-1	-	-	CSARDRVEQFF	TGCAGTGCTAGAGACAGGGTCGAGCAGTTCTTC
TRBV20-1	TRBJ2-3	-	-	CSAREGAEGTDTQYF	TGCAGTGCTAGAGAGGGAGCTGAGGGCACAGATACGCAGTATTTT
TRBV3-1	TRBJ2-4	few	TRBD2	CASSQVPAGASGKNIQYF	TGTGCCAGCAGCCAAGTCCCCGCGGGAGCGTCTGGCAAAAACATTCAGTACTTC
TRBV20-1	TRBJ1-3	-	-	CSARDRTFSGNTIYF	TGCAGTGCTAGAGATCGGACTTTCTCTGGAAACACCATATATTTT
TRBV12-3/TRBV12-4	TRBJ2-2	few	-	CASSQWNTGELFF	TGTGCCAGCAGCCAATGGAACACCGGGGAGCTGTTTTTT
TRBV5-5	TRBJ1-1	few	TRBD1	CASTRDRGNTEAFF	TGTGCCAGCACCCGGGACAGGGGGAACACTGAAGCTTTCTTT
TRBV9	TRBJ1-1	-	-	CASSVTYSGTEAFF	TGTGCCAGCAGCGTTACGTATTCGGGCACTGAAGCTTTCTTT
TRBV28	TRBJ2-1	-	-	CASSLFGNFNEQFF	TGTGCCAGCAGTTTATTTGGTAATTTCAATGAGCAGTTCTTC
TRBV6-5	TRBJ2-7	few	-	CASSWDNGRLYEQYF	TGTGCCAGCAGTTGGGACAATGGGAGGTTATACGAGCAGTACTTC
TRBV7-9	TRBJ2-4	few	-	CASSPDTAKNIQYF	TGTGCCAGCAGCCCTGACACTGCCAAAAACATTCAGTACTTC